Listed below are T cell receptor beta chains from one sample, sequenced in a study of blood T cell repertoires in COVID-19. Clones were read by immunoSEQ multiplex PCR, and TCRdb kept only the in-frame ones, dropping some. This sample has 280,000 or so clones, with 75% to 90% found just once. Sample: peripheral blood. The receptors were sampled from a woman in her 30s who had recovered from COVID-19. The CDR3 runs from the conserved cysteine through the conserved F or W.

len | v_gene | CDR3aa
17 | TRBV7-9 | CASSLWWRTSDTGELFF
13 | TRBV19 | CASTPDSLGTQYF
13 | TRBV12-3/TRBV12-4 | CASSFQADYGYTF
13 | TRBV5-1 | CASSGTKGSPLHF
16 | TRBV7-2 | CASTPAPAMGAHEQFF
15 | TRBV19 | CASSIAQFMNTEAFF
14 | TRBV27 | CASSSTGVNQPQHF
15 | TRBV9 | CASSPGSSSYNEQFF
15 | TRBV5-1 | CASSKYGGAEETQYF
13 | TRBV18 | CASSPQGADTQYF
12 | TRBV15 | CATSRDIETQYF
16 | TRBV5-6 | CASSLAGTANTGELFF
14 | TRBV7-2 | CASSLLAGDYEQYF
13 | TRBV12-3/TRBV12-4 | CASRLQGTGELFF
10 | TRBV5-1 | CANPFGEQYF
18 | TRBV6-2/TRBV6-3 | CASSYSFKGADSNQPQHF
14 | TRBV13 | CASSYRTSNSPLHF
19 | TRBV7-9 | CASSGRDRGAGGVGDTQYF
16 | TRBV15 | CATSRRGQGINYGYTF
14 | TRBV29-1 | CSVEVNSGVGEQFF
16 | TRBV6-6 | CASSRGQATLTDTQYF
13 | TRBV6-5 | CTSSFRMVNEQFF
17 | TRBV28 | CASSPPSGTSGSYEQYF
16 | TRBV24-1 | CATSDPSRDRQETQYF
13 | TRBV19 | CAIHTGGRTEAFF
16 | TRBV15 | CATSSYRGAGANVLTF
16 | TRBV4-1 | CASSLKWVDSGNIQYF
15 | TRBV14 | CASSQYSGGNEKLFF
13 | TRBV2 | CASSWLAGDEQFF
13 | TRBV6-5 | CASSYSQGNTIYF
14 | TRBV13 | CASSLMVAGAEAFF
16 | TRBV7-9 | CASSQGRSGRRETQYF
12 | TRBV19 | CASSITEDTQYF
17 | TRBV3-1/TRBV3-2 | CASSQGDRVSNTGELFF
16 | TRBV4-3 | CASSQEVAALTGELFF
16 | TRBV9 | CASSAGTGPNTGELFF
17 | TRBV7-9 | CASSFLIQGDAIYEQYF
14 | TRBV30 | CAWRRGGAGNTIYF
13 | TRBV27 | CASSLYPTNEQFF
19 | TRBV3-1/TRBV3-2 | CASSQPRGLAGGGTGELFF
12 | TRBV12-3/TRBV12-4 | CASSSFHNEQFF
13 | TRBV19 | CASSIDLEDTQYF
14 | TRBV5-6 | CASSPPGQAYEQYF
15 | TRBV5-1 | CASNVESSVQETQYF
14 | TRBV5-4 | CASSLVDLRGSQYF
14 | TRBV27 | CASSFGNSYYEQYF
13 | TRBV3-1/TRBV3-2 | CASSATRGTEAFF
14 | TRBV5-1 | CASRPAGERNEQYF
16 | TRBV7-9 | CASSPNLGLSGNTIYF
12 | TRBV2 | CASSDPGTGNYF
15 | TRBV4-2 | CASSQEYRENYEQYF
15 | TRBV15 | CATSARLAGVETQYF